A single sample gave rise to the 5 T cell receptor beta chains below, sequenced in a study of regulatory T cells in long-lasting Graves disease. As for time point: persistent/refractory GD, antithyroid drugs over 5 years with positive TRAb. The TCR library was made from RNA extracted from PBMCs. According to the study, TCR beta libraries were built with iRepertoire HTBI primers and CDR3-region Arm-PCR. TCRdb re-called the multiplex PCR reads with MiXCR, one entry per CDR3 protein. Of 420,000 or so distinct CDR3 sequences detected, roughly a quarter appear once; the ten largest clones hold 26%. The starting material was peripheral blood mononuclear cells (PBMCs), obtained when the disease was refractory, from a patient treated with antithyroid drugs. The receptors originated from a female donor with Graves disease.

The V and J genes are TRBV7-9 and TRBJ2-7; possible D gene TRBD2, 6 bases. Germline V lookup: CDR1 SEHNR, CDR2 FQNEAQ (reference sequence). The germline V and J ends were trimmed by 2 bases and 5 bases, with 10 bases remaining between them. The CDR3 consists of 13 residues. The DNA of the CDR3 is TGTGCCAGCAGCTTAAGCAGGGAGGACGAGCAGTACTTC. The encoded protein is CASSLSREDEQYF.

This clonotype was found a few times. The genes are TRBV5-1 and TRBJ2-7; 10 nucleotides line up with TRBD2. CDR3 length equals 15 residues. CDR1 is SGHRS, CDR2 YFSETQ, per germline. V shed 1 base and J 3 bases; nucleotides not matched to a gene: 4. CDR3 coding DNA: TGCGCCAGCAGCTTGTGGATAGCGGGAGGCTACGAGCAGTACTTC. Encoded protein: CASSLWIAGGYEQYF.

This clonotype was found once. The genes are TRBV20-1 and TRBJ2-7; TRBD1 aligns across 7 bases. The trim removed 4 bases at V and 0 bases at J, leaving 3 bases unmatched. The CDR3 sequence is 13 residues long. The V gene's germline CDR1 is DFQATT and CDR2 SNEGSKA (reference sequence). CDR3 sequence: CSAKGQSSYEQYF. The CDR3 DNA follows: TGCAGTGCTAAGGGACAGAGCTCCTACGAGCAGTACTTC.

The sample holds many counts of this clonotype. Here the CDR3 reads CASSLPGEGRYEQYF. The CDR3 DNA is TGTGCCAGCAGTTTACCGGGAGAGGGGCGATACGAGCAGTACTTC. V gene TRBV28 combines with J gene TRBJ2-7, with D perhaps matching TRBD2 (6 bases). Germline loops: CDR1 MDHEN, CDR2 SYDVKM. V shed 2 bases and J shed 4 bases, with 15 bases lying between them. This CDR3 contains 15 residues. Filled out from reference TRBV28 and TRBJ2-7, the complete variable domain reads DVKVTQSSRYLVKRTGEKVFLECVQDMDHENMFWYRQDPGLGLRLIYFSYDVKMKEKGDIPEGYSVSREKKERFSLILESASTNQTSMYLCASSLPGEGRYEQYFGPGTRLTVT.

The chain is built from TRBV27 and TRBJ2-1, with TRBD1 as a possible D gene (5 bases). Deletions cut 1 base from V and 5 bases from J, with 12 bases between. CDR1 is MNHEY, CDR2 SMNVEV, per germline (reference sequence). CDR3 size: 15 residues. The DNA of the CDR3 is TGTGCCAGCAGTTTATATCCCCAACAGGACAATGAGCAGTTCTTC. It translates to CASSLYPQQDNEQFF.